What follows are 20 T cell receptor beta chains derived from one specimen sequenced in a study of blood T cells in healthy people across ages. Together with a sample-barcoded 5' primer, a J-beta primer mix was included in a second PCR lasting roughly 6 to 12 cycles. TCRdb itself ran the 5' RACE reads through MiXCR, one entry per CDR3 protein. The sample has over 600,000 distinct CDR3 sequences, roughly 56% seen once. The sequencing input was blood. These receptors originate from a man aged 35 to 55 in good health.

Only a few counts were recorded for this clonotype. This chain uses TRBV7-9 with TRBJ2-7; D uncertain. CDR3 length equals 14 residues. Trimming pared 5 bases from V and 2 bases from J, leaving 13 bases between. CDR1 is SEHNR and CDR2 is FQNEAQ in the germline V gene (reference sequence). The CDR3 region has the DNA TGTGCCAGCAGCCCCTACGGAACAGCCTACGAGCAGTACTTC. Its protein product is CASSPYGTAYEQYF.

This chain links TRBV9 with TRBJ2-1; TRBD2 aligns across 9 bases. The CDR3 covers 16 residues. CDR1 SGDLS and CDR2 YYNGEE come from the germline V gene. With V trimmed by 6 bases and J by 5 bases, 12 bases remained unmatched. The CDR3 sequence is CASTEGVLAGDNEQFF. The CDR3 region has the DNA TGTGCCAGCACGGAGGGTGTACTAGCGGGCGACAATGAGCAGTTCTTC.

V usage is TRBV7-3 and J usage is TRBJ1-1, with 7 bases that match TRBD1. Germline values: CDR1 SGHTA, CDR2 FQGTGA. V shed 2 bases and J 6 bases; nucleotides not matched to a gene: 9. The CDR3 length is 15 residues. The CDR3 region is CASSLSGQVISEAFF. CDR3 sequence (DNA): TGTGCCAGCAGCTTATCCGGACAGGTAATCTCTGAAGCTTTCTTT.

The table lists this clonotype with a few counts. The chain has TRBV12-5 and TRBJ2-4; a weak D match, TRBD1 (5 bases). V was pared by 2 bases and J by 1 base, with 12 bases between. CDR3 size: 16 residues. Per the germline V gene, CDR1 is LGHNT and CDR2 is FRNRAP. The CDR3 coding sequence is TGTGCTAGTGGTTTGATGGGTACAGGTGCCAAAAACATTCAGTACTTC. This gives the protein CASGLMGTGAKNIQYF.

Only a few counts were recorded for this clonotype. This chain connects TRBV28 to TRBJ2-1, with 8 positions matching TRBD2. Unmatched junction bases numbered 5, after V lost 6 bases and J lost 10 bases. The CDR3 has 12 amino acids. CDR1 MDHEN and CDR2 SYDVKM come from the germline V gene. The CDR3 coding sequence is TGTGCCAGCAGGGCGGGGGGCATCGAGCAGTTCTTC. This translates into CASRAGGIEQFF.

In this sample, this clonotype turned up once. V and J are TRBV4-3 and TRBJ2-6; the match to TRBD1 covers 8 bases. Per germline, CDR1 LGHNA and CDR2 YSLEER. The CDR3 consists of 21 residues. V gave up 1 base and J gave up 0 bases; unmatched junction bases: 14. Here the CDR3 DNA reads TGCGCCAGCAGCCAAGGGGCAGGGGGCCGCTCATTGAGCTCTGGGGCCAACGTCCTGACTTTC. Translating it yields CASSQGAGGRSLSSGANVLTF.

The chain uses TRBV24-1 and TRBJ2-3; TRBD2 might be the D (6 bases). The ends were cut back, 1 base at V and 0 bases at J, with 13 bases in the middle. Germline CDR1 reads KGHDR; CDR2 reads SFDVKD. This CDR3 has 17 residues. The CDR3, as DNA: TGTGCCACCAGTGATTTTCCATCCGGGACTAGCACAGATACGCAGTATTTT. As protein: CATSDFPSGTSTDTQYF.

V usage is TRBV7-9 and J usage is TRBJ2-4, with no clear D. The CDR3 covers 13 residues. V was trimmed by 5 bases and J by 4 bases, leaving 9 bases between them. Germline CDR1 is SEHNR and CDR2 is FQNEAQ (reference sequence). CDR3: CASSTTLKNIQYF. The CDR3 DNA reads as TGTGCCAGCAGCACGACATTGAAAAACATTCAGTACTTC.

The table lists this clonotype with a count of one. J is TRBJ2-3 and V is TRBV20-1; 10 bases fit TRBD2. The V and J ends lost 1 base and 5 bases, in that order; junction bases with no gene match: 3. Germline loops: CDR1 DFQATT, CDR2 SNEGSKA (reference sequence). The CDR3 runs 14 residues. The CDR3, as DNA: TGCAGTGCTAGAGGTAGCGGGAGGATAGATACGCAGTATTTT. Translation: CSARGSGRIDTQYF.

V is TRBV15 and J is TRBJ2-7, with TRBD1 matching 8 bases. The last part of the DNA fits TRBJ2-5 better; the J call may be wrong. The CDR3 contains 15 residues. Germline values: CDR1 LNHNV, CDR2 YYDKDF (reference sequence). This chain's CDR3 is CATSREGQVGKTQYF. The CDR3 bases are TGTGCCACCAGCAGAGAGGGACAGGTGGGTAAGACCCAGTACTTC.

The rearrangement joins TRBV20-1 to TRBJ1-1; TRBD1 aligns across 9 bases. CDR1 is DFQATT and CDR2 is SNEGSKA in the germline V gene (reference sequence). This CDR3 spans 14 amino acids. After removal of 1 base from V and 5 bases from J, the junction contained 5 bases not matched to a gene. CDR3 sequence reads: CSARVQQGATEAFF. The CDR3 DNA reads as TGCAGTGCTAGAGTCCAACAGGGGGCAACTGAAGCTTTCTTT.

This clonotype occurred a few times. This chain joins TRBV21-1 and TRBJ2-4; the D call in the table, TRBD1, was not verified against the DNA. TRBV21-1 is an annotated pseudogene. This CDR3 is 17 amino acids long. CDR3 in DNA: TGTGCCAGCAGCGCTCTACAGGGTATTTCGGCCAAAAACATTCAGTACTTC. Translated, it gives CASSALQGISAKNIQYF.

This clonotype was seen a few times. This sequence joins TRBV18 and TRBJ1-2; D call uncertain. The V gene's germline CDR1 is KGHSH and CDR2 LQKENI. V lost 2 bases and J lost 4, with 11 bases in between. The CDR3 length is 14 residues. The CDR3 region has the DNA TGTGCCAGCTCACCAAGAGGCGACGGCTATGGCTACACCTTC. Translating it yields CASSPRGDGYGYTF.

V gene TRBV7-2 combines with J gene TRBJ2-1; no reliable D call. Between the trimmed V and J ends, which lost 6 bases and 2 bases, there was a span of 29 bases. The CDR3 consists of 20 residues. Germline values: CDR1 SGHTA, CDR2 FQGNSA. The CDR3 sequence: CASSLGPRNLRGGAYNEQFF. CDR3 in DNA: TGTGCCAGCAGTTTGGGCCCTCGGAATTTGCGAGGTGGGGCCTACAATGAGCAGTTCTTC.

V is TRBV28 and J is TRBJ2-7, with a possible D match to TRBD1 (6 bases). Germline values: CDR1 MDHEN, CDR2 SYDVKM. This CDR3 is 14 amino acids long. Trimming shortened V by 6 bases and J by 5 bases, and 17 bases separated the two germline ends. The CDR3 region has the DNA TGTGCCAGCAGAACGTACAGGGATGCTGACGAGCAGTACTTC. Its translation: CASRTYRDADEQYF.

The V and J genes are TRBV12-3 or TRBV12-4 and TRBJ1-2; D unclear. Trimming left V 5 bases short and J 8 bases short, with 15 bases between. The CDR3 loop spans 13 amino acids. CDR3 in amino acids: CASSAPGEGGYTF. The CDR3 region has the DNA TGTGCCAGCAGTGCCCCGGGCGAGGGAGGCTACACCTTC.

The chain's CDR3 is CASSRYRMTEHNQPQHF. The CDR3 bases are TGTGCCAGCTCACGATACCGGATGACGGAACATAATCAGCCCCAGCATTTT. The chain has TRBV18 and TRBJ1-5; D remains ambiguous. Germline V CDR1 and CDR2: KGHSH, LQKENI. This CDR3 region has 17 residues. Trimming stripped 4 bases from V and 4 bases from J, with 20 bases between.

A single count supports this clonotype. The chain links TRBV11-3 to TRBJ2-1; D possibly uses TRBD1 or TRBD2 (5 bases each). This CDR3 region has 13 residues. Deletions cut 4 bases from V and 8 bases from J, with 12 bases between. Germline V gives CDR1 SGHNT, CDR2 YENEEA. The chain's CDR3 is CASSSRRGDEQFF. The CDR3 DNA reads TGTGCCAGCAGCTCCCGCCGAGGGGATGAGCAGTTCTTC.

This clonotype has a handful of counts. This chain uses TRBV7-9 with TRBJ2-7; 7 bases are shared with TRBD1. V was pared by 3 bases and J by 5 bases, with 10 bases of the junction left unmatched. There are 15 residues in the CDR3. Germline CDR1 SEHNR, CDR2 FQNEAQ (reference sequence). CDR3 nucleotides: TGTGCCAGCAGCTTGGACCCGGACAGGCGCCACGAGCAGTACTTC. Translated, it gives CASSLDPDRRHEQYF.

The chain links TRBV5-6 to TRBJ2-2, with 9 bases fitting TRBD2. Germline CDR1 is SGHDT and CDR2 is YYEEEE. The CDR3 spans 16 residues. V was pared by 1 base and J by 1 base, with 2 bases of the junction left unmatched. CDR3 coding DNA: TGTGCCAGCAGCTTGAAGACTAGCGGGAACACCGGGGAGCTGTTTTTT. It codes for CASSLKTSGNTGELFF.